The present entry profiles one TCR beta chain with its context. This clone was found once. No cognate antigen has been identified for it. Within one base of it there is no much larger clone, and no base qualities were kept. Reading the label with the study, this specimen's time point is: before anti-PD-1 therapy. For bulk TCRbeta sequencing, genomic DNA was extracted from tumor biopsies or peripheral blood, and input amounts ranged from roughly 550 ng to 6,500 ng. Histologically proven advanced or metastatic basal or squamous cell carcinoma was present in all patients, all of whom were poor candidates for surgical resection. The basal cell carcinoma cohort was made up of approximately twelve patients, and bulk tumor TCR sequencing was performed for roughly 8 of these patients. The data stem from a study of T cells in tumors after PD-1 blockade (dated by TCRdb to about 2019). With respect to the entire study: Exclusion criteria were prior checkpoint blockade, use of systemic immunosuppressants, or recent radiotherapy or other anti-cancer therapy within 4 weeks. On average, peripheral blood samples had more than 90,000 TCR templates (range roughly 24,000-280,000) and 35,000 to 45,000 unique clonotypes. To compare clonotypes in blood and tumor, bulk TCR sequencing was done on about 9 peripheral blood samples taken from a handful of patients. Patients received pembrolizumab 200 mg every 3 weeks or cemiplimab 350 mg every 2 weeks. Paired single-cell RNA and TCR sequencing was performed on site-matched tumors from BCC or SCC patients before and after anti-PD-1 therapy. RECIST version 1.1 was used to assess clinical response. Some patients also continued taking vismodegib 150 mg daily during anti-PD-1 treatment.

Results the study describes overall, beyond this receptor: Where the novel T cell clones came from was not identified, and possible sources could include lymphoid organs or rare unexpanded clones inside the tumor or in the tumor periphery. Around 43% of tumor TCR clonotypes were found in blood, and some novel exhausted tumor clones appeared in pre-treatment blood, suggesting peripheral recruitment.

Deep TCRbeta sequencing was performed with the immunoSEQ platform. The study's processing was this. Only productive rearrangements were exported from the immunoSEQ Analyzer for further analysis. T cell phenotypes were assigned to bulk TCRbeta clonotypes by matching to single-cell RNA+TCR-seq clones sharing the same TCRbeta sequence. Tumor enrichment of a clone was calculated by dividing the clone's tumor frequency by the clone's PBMC frequency, both taken from bulk TCR sequencing. TCRs were sorted with GLIPH into specificity groups, meaning clusters of distinct TCRs that share CDR3 motifs and likely recognize common antigens. TCRdb re-hosts the immuneACCESS table, in-frame sequences only. Its copies lack some clones; in the studies checked, an unresolved V gene accounts for under half of them, and the cause for the rest is not known. That table furnishes V, J and clone size, whereas the DNA furnished D and trimming. This sample is represented by 32,000 or so clones; around 80% of them were singletons. Under 50% of the sample rests with the top ten.

In the germline V gene, CDR1 corresponds to SGDLS and CDR2 to YYNGEE. Cut back by 4 bases and 8 bases, the V and J ends lie 18 bases apart. Inclusive of the bounding cysteine and phenylalanine, the CDR3 is 14 residues long. The read is trimmed to its CDR3 DNA, 42 bases read in frame from base 1. This material consisted of PBMCs, taken before anti-PD-1 treatment. The sequence came from a human donor with basal cell carcinoma. The chain is made from TRBV9 and TRBJ1-2, with the D gene too uncertain to name. CDR3 region: CASSPRSKPGGYTF. The DNA sequence is given as TGTGCCAGCAGCCCCCGTAGCAAGCCGGGCGGCTACACCTTC.